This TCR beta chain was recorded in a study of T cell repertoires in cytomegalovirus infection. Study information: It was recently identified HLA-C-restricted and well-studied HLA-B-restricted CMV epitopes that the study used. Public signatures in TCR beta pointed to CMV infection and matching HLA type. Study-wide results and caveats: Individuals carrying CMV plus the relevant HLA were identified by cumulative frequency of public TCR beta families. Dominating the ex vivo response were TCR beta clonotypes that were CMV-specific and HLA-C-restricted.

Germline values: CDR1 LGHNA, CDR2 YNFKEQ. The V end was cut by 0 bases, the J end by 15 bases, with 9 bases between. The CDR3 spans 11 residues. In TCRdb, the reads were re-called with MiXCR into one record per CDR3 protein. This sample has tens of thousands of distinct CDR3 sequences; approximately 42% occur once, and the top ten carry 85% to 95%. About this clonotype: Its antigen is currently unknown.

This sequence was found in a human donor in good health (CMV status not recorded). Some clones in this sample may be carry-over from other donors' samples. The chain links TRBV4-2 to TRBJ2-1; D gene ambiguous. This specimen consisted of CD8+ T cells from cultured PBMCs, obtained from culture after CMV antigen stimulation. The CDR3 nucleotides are TGTGCCAGCAGCCAAGATGGTGGGCTGTTCTTC. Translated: CASSQDGGLFF.